This TCR beta chain came from a study of a mutant IDH1 vaccine in newly diagnosed glioma. Overall study results and limits: Induction of immune responses by the vaccine occurred in 85% to 95% of patients.

Sequencing was performed with immunoSEQ multiplex PCR; in TCRdb, only in-frame clones are kept and a portion is missing. The sample contains 35,000 to 45,000 clones, 90% to 95% of which appear only once. Germline lookup yields CDR1 MNHEY and CDR2 SMNVEV (reference sequence). The V end was cut by 6 bases, the J end by 5 bases, with 14 bases between. The CDR3 has 14 residues. Regarding this clone: As yet, its antigen is unknown.

Time point in this sample: week 5, during vaccination. In the vaccine, a single dose held 300 ug of the mutant IDH1 20-mer peptide, along with topical imiquimod. This sequence joins TRBV27 and TRBJ1-5, with D possibly TRBD1 on 5 matching bases. The TCR comes from a man aged 45-65 years with glioma. The sequencing used PBMCs, collected from a glioma patient whose treatment included an IDH1 peptide vaccine. CDR3 nucleotide sequence: TGTGCCAGCAGCCAGATAAGGGGAGATCAGCCCCAGCATTTT. Translating it yields CASSQIRGDQPQHF.